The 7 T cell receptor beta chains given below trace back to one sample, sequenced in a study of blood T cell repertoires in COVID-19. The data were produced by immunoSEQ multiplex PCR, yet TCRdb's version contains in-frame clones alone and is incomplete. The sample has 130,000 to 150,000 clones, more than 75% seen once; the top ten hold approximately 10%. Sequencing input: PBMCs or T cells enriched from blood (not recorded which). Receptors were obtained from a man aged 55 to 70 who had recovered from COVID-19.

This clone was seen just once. The CDR3 nucleotides are TGTGCCAGCAGTGATTCCGCCGGCTATGGCTACACCTTC. This codes for CASSDSAGYGYTF. The chain joins TRBV2 to TRBJ1-2; D is undetermined. Germline lookup yields CDR1 SNHLY and CDR2 FYNNEI. The CDR3 runs to 13 residues. V dropped 3 bases and J dropped 4 bases, with 9 bases sitting between them.

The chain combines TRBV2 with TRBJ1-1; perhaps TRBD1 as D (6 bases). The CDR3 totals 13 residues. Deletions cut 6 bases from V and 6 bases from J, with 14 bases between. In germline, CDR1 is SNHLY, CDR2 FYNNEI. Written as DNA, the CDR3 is TGTGCCAGCAGCCCGTCGACAGGAGCTGAAGCTTTCTTT. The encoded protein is CASSPSTGAEAFF.

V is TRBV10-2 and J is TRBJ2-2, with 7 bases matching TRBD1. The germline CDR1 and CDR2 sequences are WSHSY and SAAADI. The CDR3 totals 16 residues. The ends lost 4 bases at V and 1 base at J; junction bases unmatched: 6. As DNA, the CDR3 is TGCGCCAGCAGTGGATCAAGGGGGCTGAACACCGGGGAGCTGTTTTTT. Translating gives CASSGSRGLNTGELFF.

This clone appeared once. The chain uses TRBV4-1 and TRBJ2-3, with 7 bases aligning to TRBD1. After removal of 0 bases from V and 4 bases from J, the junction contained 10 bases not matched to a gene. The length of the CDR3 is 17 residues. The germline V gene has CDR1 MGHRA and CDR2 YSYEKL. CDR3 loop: CASSQDGGQVTPDTQYF. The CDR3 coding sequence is TGCGCCAGCAGCCAAGATGGAGGACAGGTTACCCCAGATACGCAGTATTTT.

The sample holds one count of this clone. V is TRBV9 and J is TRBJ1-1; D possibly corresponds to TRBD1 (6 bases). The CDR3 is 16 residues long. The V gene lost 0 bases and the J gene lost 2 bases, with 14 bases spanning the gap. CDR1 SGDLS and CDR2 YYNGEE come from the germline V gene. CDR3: CASSVAPQGRNTEAFF. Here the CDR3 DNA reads TGTGCCAGCAGCGTAGCCCCCCAGGGGCGAAACACTGAAGCTTTCTTT.

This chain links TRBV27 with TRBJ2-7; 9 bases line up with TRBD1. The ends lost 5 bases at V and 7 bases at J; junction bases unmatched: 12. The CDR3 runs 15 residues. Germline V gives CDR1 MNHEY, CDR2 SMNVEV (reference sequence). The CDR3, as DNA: TGTGCCAGCAGTCCTATAGGACAGGGGCAAAGGGAGCAGTACTTC. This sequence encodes CASSPIGQGQREQYF.

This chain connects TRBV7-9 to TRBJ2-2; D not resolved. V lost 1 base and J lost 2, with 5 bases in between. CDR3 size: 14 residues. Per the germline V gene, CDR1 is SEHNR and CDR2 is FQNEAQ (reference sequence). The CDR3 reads CASSLGSNTGELFF. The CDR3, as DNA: TGTGCCAGCAGCTTAGGCAGTAACACCGGGGAGCTGTTTTTT.